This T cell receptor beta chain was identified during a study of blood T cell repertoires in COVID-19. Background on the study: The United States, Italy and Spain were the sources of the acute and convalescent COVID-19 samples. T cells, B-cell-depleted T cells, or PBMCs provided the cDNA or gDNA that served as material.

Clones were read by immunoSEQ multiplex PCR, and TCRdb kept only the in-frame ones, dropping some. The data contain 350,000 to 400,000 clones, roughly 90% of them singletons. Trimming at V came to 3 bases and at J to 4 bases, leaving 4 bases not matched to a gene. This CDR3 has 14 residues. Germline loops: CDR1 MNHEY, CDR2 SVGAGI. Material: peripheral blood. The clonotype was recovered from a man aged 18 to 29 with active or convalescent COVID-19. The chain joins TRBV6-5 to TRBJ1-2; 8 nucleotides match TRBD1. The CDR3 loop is CASSYRDRTYGYTF. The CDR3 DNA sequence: TGTGCCAGCAGTTATAGGGACAGGACCTATGGCTACACCTTC.